This entry describes one TCR beta chain. Its antigen is as yet unknown. The data were obtained in a study of T cell responses to AZD1222 COVID-19 vaccine. Study-level results: Only a handful of AZD1222 recipients, six or seven in all, had baseline seropositivity. After two AZD1222 doses, spike-specific TCR breadth and depth rose versus day 0. Clonal diversity was possibly underestimated, and the donors were mostly white British, with more females. Along spike, vaccine-associated CD4 TCRs were found throughout, with dominance at 160-218 and 743-854.

The repertoire was sequenced with immunoSEQ multiplex PCR; TCRdb's copy has only in-frame clones and lacks some. The top ten clones hold 4.5% to 6% of a sample with some 140,000 clones, about nine tenths of them seen once. The CDR3 has 15 residues. CDR1 and CDR2 (germline): MNHEY, SMNVEV (reference sequence). V shed 1 base and J shed 6 bases, with 15 bases lying between them. The rearrangement links TRBV27 to TRBJ1-2; a weak D match, TRBD1 (5 bases). The source was peripheral blood, collected on day 0 of MenACWY control vaccination. This TCR was recovered from an adult in good health. The CDR3 protein is CASSLLVGREDGYTF. In DNA, the CDR3 is TGTGCCAGCAGTTTATTGGTGGGCAGGGAGGATGGCTACACCTTC.